This entry lists 15 T cell receptor beta chains sequenced from one sample in a study of blood T cells in healthy people across ages. With a J-beta primer mix and a sample-barcoded 5' primer, a second PCR ran 7 to 11 cycles. Each CDR3 protein gets one entry after TCRdb re-called the 5' RACE reads with MiXCR. The sample gives 650,000 to 900,000 distinct CDR3 sequences, about 62% of which show up once; 25% to 30% is in the top ten. The specimen was blood. These receptors all stem from a man under 40 in good health.

This clonotype appeared a few times. The chain links TRBV10-3 to TRBJ2-4, with 7 bases that match TRBD1. V lost 6 bases to trimming and J lost 6 bases; unmatched junction nucleotides: 11. The CDR3 covers 15 residues. From germline, CDR1 is ENHRY and CDR2 SYGVKD. CDR3: CAISRNTGDVNIQYF. The CDR3 coding sequence is TGTGCCATCAGCCGGAATACAGGGGATGTAAACATTCAGTACTTC.

This clonotype was counted only a few times. The rearrangement uses TRBV5-4 and TRBJ2-5; 8 nucleotides match TRBD2. This CDR3 is built from 15 residues. Germline V CDR1 and CDR2: SGHNT, YYREEE (reference sequence). Losses at the gene ends were 4 bases for V and 4 bases for J; bases not matched to a gene: 9. CDR3 residues: CASSRSGGLGETQYF. The CDR3 DNA reads TGTGCCAGCAGCCGCAGCGGGGGCCTCGGAGAGACCCAGTACTTC.

The CDR3 DNA reads as TGCAGTGCTAGTAGTTCGGCCGAGCAGTACTTC. Encoded protein: CSASSSAEQYF. The rearrangement uses TRBV20-1 and TRBJ2-4; no clear D gene. The J call may not be correct, given that the DNA end is closer to TRBJ2-7. Germline lookup yields CDR1 DFQATT and CDR2 SNEGSKA (reference sequence). The CDR3 runs to 11 residues.

The V call is TRBV9, the J call TRBJ2-1, with D possibly matching TRBD2 (7 bases). CDR3 length equals 15 residues. CDR1 and CDR2 from the germline V gene are SGDLS and YYNGEE. V lost 0 bases to trimming and J lost 10 bases, with 17 bases between them. The CDR3, as DNA: TGTGCCAGCAGCGTAGCGGGGGGCCCCACTGAGGAGCAGTTCTTC. This translates into CASSVAGGPTEEQFF.

This chain links TRBV7-2 with TRBJ1-2; D ambiguous. CDR1 SGHTA and CDR2 FQGNSA come from the germline V gene. This CDR3 has 15 residues. Trimming removed 3 bases from V and 1 base from J, with 12 bases in between. CDR3 region: CASSLTPDGNYGYTF. CDR3 nucleotides: TGTGCCAGCAGCTTGACGCCCGATGGTAACTATGGCTACACCTTC.

The chain employs TRBV4-2 and TRBJ1-5; D is possibly TRBD1 (5 bases). Per germline, CDR1 LGHNA and CDR2 YNFKEQ. The CDR3 sequence is 14 residues long. Trimming removed 5 bases at V and 4 bases at J, with 12 bases between. Here the CDR3 reads CASSGDGGNQPQHF. In nucleotides, the CDR3 is TGTGCCAGCAGCGGAGACGGGGGAAATCAGCCCCAGCATTTT.

This clonotype was found many times. The chain links TRBV20-1 to TRBJ1-4; a possible D gene is TRBD1 (5 bases). Germline V lookup: CDR1 DFQATT, CDR2 SNEGSKA (reference sequence). Trimming took off 0 bases at V and 8 bases at J, with 16 bases between the two ends. The CDR3 covers 15 residues. This CDR3 is CSARDERGSGEKLFF. CDR3 in DNA: TGCAGTGCTAGAGATGAGAGGGGCTCGGGGGAAAAACTGTTTTTT.

This clonotype was observed once. The gene calls are TRBV25-1 and TRBJ1-6; no definite D call. The germline V and J ends were trimmed by 4 bases and 11 bases, with 9 bases remaining between them. The CDR3 runs 12 residues. Looked up from germline, CDR1 is MGHDK and CDR2 is SYGVNS. The CDR3 protein is CASSVLAAPLHF. The CDR3 DNA sequence: TGTGCCAGCAGTGTTCTGGCAGCACCCCTCCACTTT.

The genes are TRBV4-3 and TRBJ2-1; D is unresolved. The DNA matches TRBJ2-7 better at its end, which makes the J call doubtful. CDR3 length: 13 amino acids. The germline gives CDR1 LGHNA, CDR2 YSLEER. The CDR3, as DNA: TGCGCCAGCAGCCAAGACGGGCAATACGAGCAGTACTTC. Protein product: CASSQDGQYEQYF.

The gene calls are TRBV7-3 and TRBJ1-6; D unclear. V was trimmed by 5 bases and J by 7 bases, leaving 15 bases between them. Germline V CDR1 and CDR2: SGHTA, FQGTGA. The CDR3 is 15 residues long. CDR3 region: CASSRGGGRNSPLHF. Written as DNA, the CDR3 is TGTGCCAGCAGCCGAGGCGGCGGTCGGAATTCACCCCTCCACTTT.

The chain is built from TRBV2 and TRBJ2-4; D remains ambiguous. Trimming stripped 3 bases from V and 8 bases from J, with 14 bases between. CDR3 length equals 14 residues. Germline CDR1 is SNHLY and CDR2 is FYNNEI. CDR3 region: CASSEGRQLDIQYF. The DNA of the CDR3 is TGTGCCAGCAGTGAGGGCAGGCAGTTGGACATTCAGTACTTC.

This clonotype was seen more than once but under ten times. The V and J genes are TRBV9 and TRBJ2-7; 12 bases align to TRBD1. The J call may be wrong; the DNA end is better matched by TRBJ2-5. The CDR3 totals 15 residues. Germline CDR1 is SGDLS and CDR2 is YYNGEE. In nucleotides, the CDR3 is TGTGCCAGCAGTCGAGGGACAGGGGGCAGTGAGACCCAGTACTTC. Its protein is CASSRGTGGSETQYF.

Worth noting for this clonotype: An end of the junction does not agree with germline; a read error may underlie this. This rearrangement joins TRBV13 to TRBJ2-3; 7 bases are a match to TRBD1. This CDR3 spans 16 amino acids. Germline-derived CDR1 and CDR2 are PRHDT and FYEKMQ (reference sequence). CDR3 residues: CASSLTEDRVRDTQYF. In nucleotides, the CDR3 is TGCGCCAGCAGCCTAACCGAAGACAGGGTAAGAGATACGCAGTATTTT. Full variable domain (missing parts from reference TRBV13 and TRBJ2-3): AAGVIQSPRHLIKEKRETATLKCYPIPRHDTVYWYQQGPGQDPQFLISFYEKMQSDKGSIPDRFSAQQFSDYHSELNMSSLELGDSALYFCASSLTEDRVRDTQYFGPGTRLTVL.

This clonotype was observed at least ten times. The chain uses TRBV3-1 and TRBJ2-1; 13 bases are a match to TRBD2. Germline V CDR1 and CDR2: LGHDT, YNNKEL (reference sequence). The CDR3 length is 15 residues. Germline trimming cut 5 bases from V and 8 bases from J; bases unmatched to any gene: 6. The CDR3 DNA is TGTGCCAGCAGCTACGGACTAGCGGGGGATGATGAGCAGTTCTTC. It is translated as CASSYGLAGDDEQFF.

V gene TRBV4-3 combines with J gene TRBJ1-4, with TRBD1 matching 7 bases. This CDR3 spans 15 amino acids. From germline, CDR1 is LGHNA and CDR2 YSLEER. The junction had 9 bases not matched to a gene; V was cut back by 4 bases and J by 7 bases. CDR3 protein: CASSPLRGGGEKLFF. DNA of the CDR3: TGCGCCAGCAGCCCCCTACGAGGGGGCGGTGAAAAACTGTTTTTT.